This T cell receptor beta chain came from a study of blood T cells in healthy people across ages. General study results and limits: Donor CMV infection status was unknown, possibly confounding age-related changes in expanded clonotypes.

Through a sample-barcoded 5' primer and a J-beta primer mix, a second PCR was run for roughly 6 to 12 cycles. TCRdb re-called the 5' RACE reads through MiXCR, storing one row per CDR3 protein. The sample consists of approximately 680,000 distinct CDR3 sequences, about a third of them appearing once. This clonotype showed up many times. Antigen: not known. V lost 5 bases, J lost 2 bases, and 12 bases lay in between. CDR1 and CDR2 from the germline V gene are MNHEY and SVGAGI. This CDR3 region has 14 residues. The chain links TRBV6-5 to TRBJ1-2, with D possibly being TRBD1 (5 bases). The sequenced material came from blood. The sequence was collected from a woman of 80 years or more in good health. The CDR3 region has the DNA TGTGCCAGCAGTCGAAGTTGGGGGAACTATGGCTACACCTTC. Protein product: CASSRSWGNYGYTF.